One sample yielded the 25 T cell receptor beta chains listed below, sequenced in a study of blood T cell repertoires in COVID-19. Sequenced by immunoSEQ multiplex PCR; TCRdb stores in-frame clones only, minus some. There are about 34,000 clones in the sample; 60% to 80% occur only once, and roughly 14% lies in the top ten. Material: peripheral blood. These receptors were taken from an elderly man with active or convalescent COVID-19.

In this sample, this clone turned up once. The chain joins TRBV11-2 to TRBJ2-1; perhaps TRBD2 as D (6 bases). The length of the CDR3 is 13 residues. Germline V gives CDR1 SGHAT, CDR2 FQNNGV. The V and J ends lost 5 bases and 8 bases respectively, with 13 bases between them. The CDR3 is CASSPSSAHEQFF. For the CDR3, the DNA is TGTGCCAGCAGCCCATCTAGCGCGCATGAGCAGTTCTTC.

This chain uses TRBV30 with TRBJ1-3, with 7 bases fitting TRBD1. CDR1 is GTSNPN and CDR2 is SVGIG in the germline V gene (reference sequence). The CDR3 is 16 amino acids. With V trimmed by 4 bases and J by 1 base, 10 bases remained unmatched. This CDR3 reads CAWTIGQVSSGNTIYF. DNA for the CDR3: TGTGCCTGGACGATCGGACAGGTTTCGTCTGGAAACACCATATATTTT.

The chain uses TRBV28 and TRBJ1-5; D unclear. Germline values: CDR1 MDHEN, CDR2 SYDVKM. The CDR3 covers 16 residues. V lost 4 bases to trimming and J lost 6 bases, with 19 bases between them. The CDR3 DNA sequence: TGTGCCAGCAGTTCCCCTATGCGGGCCGGGTTTCAGCCCCAGCATTTT. It is translated as CASSSPMRAGFQPQHF.

This rearrangement joins TRBV5-4 to TRBJ1-3, with D possibly being TRBD1 (6 bases). Germline assignment: CDR1 SGHNT and CDR2 YYREEE (reference sequence). Trimming took off 4 bases at V and 4 bases at J, with 9 bases between the two ends. This CDR3 contains 13 residues. CDR3 protein: CASSLGQGNTIYF. In DNA form, the CDR3 reads TGTGCCAGCAGCCTTGGACAGGGAAACACCATATATTTT.

The chain links TRBV19 to TRBJ1-2; 12 nucleotides agree with TRBD1. V was clipped by 4 bases and J by 4 bases; unmatched bases: 10. From germline, CDR1 is LNHDA and CDR2 SQIVND (reference sequence). The CDR3 sequence is 17 residues long. The CDR3 reads CASSRGTGGAETYGYTF. The CDR3 DNA follows: TGTGCCAGTAGTAGAGGGACAGGGGGCGCGGAGACCTATGGCTACACCTTC.

The chain links TRBV28 to TRBJ2-3, with a weak D call TRBD2 (6 bases). The V end lost 3 bases, the J end lost 5 bases, and 18 bases lay between the germline ends. Germline-derived CDR1 and CDR2 are MDHEN and SYDVKM. The CDR3 extends over 16 amino acids. The CDR3 region is CASSFSPGGALDTQYF. CDR3 sequence (DNA): TGTGCCAGCAGTTTTTCCCCCGGCGGGGCGTTAGATACGCAGTATTTT.

J is TRBJ2-1 and V is TRBV5-4, with 10 bases identical to TRBD2. Germline loops: CDR1 SGHNT, CDR2 YYREEE (reference sequence). The V gene end was trimmed by 4 bases and the J gene end by 7 bases; junction bases not matched to a gene: 14. The CDR3 runs 17 residues. The CDR3 region has the DNA TGTGCCAGCAGCGAAACTAGCGGGACATTCCGAGGGAATGAGCAGTTCTTC. Amino acid sequence: CASSETSGTFRGNEQFF.

This clone was counted a few times. The chain has TRBV19 and TRBJ2-1; 12 nucleotides line up with TRBD2. Germline V gene lookup returns CDR1 LNHDA and CDR2 SQIVND (reference sequence). The CDR3 is 15 residues long. The ends lost 3 bases at V and 6 bases at J; junction bases unmatched: 3. CDR3 amino acids: CASSIRLAGANEQFF. In DNA form, the CDR3 reads TGTGCCAGTAGTATCAGACTAGCGGGAGCCAATGAGCAGTTCTTC.

V gene TRBV6-5 combines with J gene TRBJ2-4; D might be TRBD1 (6 bases). The CDR3 is 14 residues long. Germline V gene lookup returns CDR1 MNHEY and CDR2 SVGAGI. Trimming pared 6 bases from V and 1 base from J, leaving 10 bases between. In DNA, the CDR3 is TGTGCCAGCAGGGAGACAGGTGCCAAAAACATTCAGTACTTC. Its protein product is CASRETGAKNIQYF.

On this clone itself: An end of the junction does not agree with germline; a read error may underlie this. The V gene is TRBV25-1, the J gene TRBJ2-3, with a possible D match to TRBD1 (6 bases). Germline V gene sequence: CDR1 MGHDK, CDR2 SYGVNS. This CDR3 contains 12 residues. CDR3 region: CASRESGTRQYF. As DNA, the CDR3 is TGTGCCAGCAGAGAATCAGGGACACGGCAGTATTTT. The full variable domain, in which reference TRBV25-1 and TRBJ2-3 provide the parts outside the CDR3, is EADIYQTPRYLVIGTGKKITLECSQTMGHDKMYWYQQDPGMELHLIHYSYGVNSTEKGDLSSESTVSRIRTEHFPLTLESARPSHTSQYLCASRESGTRQYFGPGTRLTVL.

This rearrangement joins TRBV19 to TRBJ2-1; D not resolved. V lost 5 bases and J 5 bases, leaving 10 bases between the germline ends. CDR1 is LNHDA, CDR2 SQIVND, per germline (reference sequence). The CDR3 totals 13 residues. The CDR3 DNA reads as TGTGCCAGTAGTCGCCGACAAAACAATGAGCAGTTCTTC. Protein sequence: CASSRRQNNEQFF.

This chain joins TRBV29-1 and TRBJ1-2; D unclear. The CDR3 covers 13 residues. Looked up from germline, CDR1 is SQVTM and CDR2 is ANQGSEA. V was shortened by 2 bases and J by 7 bases, with 14 bases between the two germline ends. DNA for the CDR3: TGCAGCGTTGAACGTGGCGCCGGGTTTGGCTACACCTTC. This gives the protein CSVERGAGFGYTF.

The rearrangement uses TRBV27 and TRBJ1-1; a possible D gene is TRBD1 (5 bases). The CDR3 consists of 14 residues. CDR1 and CDR2 from the germline V gene are MNHEY and SMNVEV (reference sequence). V was shortened by 2 bases and J by 2 bases, with 9 bases between the two germline ends. Here the CDR3 DNA reads TGTGCCAGCAGTTTAGGGCAGGGTAACACTGAAGCTTTCTTT. Its protein is CASSLGQGNTEAFF.

This clone was picked up one time. V gene TRBV5-1 combines with J gene TRBJ2-7; 10 bases are a match to TRBD2. CDR3 length equals 14 residues. Losses at the gene ends were 7 bases for V and 5 bases for J; bases not matched to a gene: 9. The germline V gene has CDR1 SGHRS and CDR2 YFSETQ. The CDR3 sequence is CASAPSGRGHEQYF. CDR3 sequence (DNA): TGCGCCAGCGCCCCCAGCGGGAGGGGACACGAGCAGTACTTC.

The rearrangement joins TRBV2 to TRBJ2-2; the match to TRBD2 covers 7 bases. CDR1 SNHLY and CDR2 FYNNEI come from the germline V gene. The V segment lost 7 bases and the J segment 6 bases; nucleotides outside the gene matches: 5. This CDR3 is 13 amino acids long. The CDR3: CASMLTSSGELFF. The CDR3 bases are TGTGCCAGCATGTTGACTAGCTCCGGGGAGCTGTTTTTT.

The chain joins TRBV27 to TRBJ2-4, with D unclear. Germline-derived CDR1 and CDR2 are MNHEY and SMNVEV (reference sequence). The CDR3 has 14 residues. Trimming stripped 4 bases from V and 0 bases from J, with 7 bases between. CDR3 in DNA: TGTGCCAGCAGTTCCATCATAGCCAAAAACATTCAGTACTTC. Protein sequence: CASSSIIAKNIQYF.

The rearrangement joins TRBV4-2 to TRBJ2-1, with 9 bases lining up with TRBD2. The CDR3 length is 17 residues. Unmatched junction bases numbered 5, after V lost 0 bases and J lost 2 bases. Germline loops: CDR1 LGHNA, CDR2 YNFKEQ. The CDR3 loop reads CASSQDQGGRAYNEQFF. DNA for the CDR3: TGTGCCAGCAGCCAAGATCAGGGCGGGAGGGCCTACAATGAGCAGTTCTTC.

V and J are TRBV3-1 (or the pseudogene TRBV3-2) and TRBJ2-6, with 8 positions matching TRBD1. The CDR3 runs 17 residues. The germline gives CDR1 LGHDT, CDR2 YNNKEL (reference sequence). The V gene end was trimmed by 3 bases and the J gene end by 2 bases; junction bases not matched to a gene: 6. The DNA of the CDR3 is TGTGCCAGCAGCCACTACAGGGGGTCTACTGGGGCCAACGTCCTGACTTTC. Translating gives CASSHYRGSTGANVLTF.

This chain joins TRBV6-5 and TRBJ2-5; TRBD1 is a possible D gene (7 bases). This CDR3 region has 16 residues. CDR1 is MNHEY, CDR2 SVGAGI, per germline. The V end was cut by 2 bases, the J end by 5 bases, with 18 bases between. The CDR3 here is CASSYAGGNAGETQYF. In DNA, the CDR3 is TGTGCCAGCAGTTACGCAGGGGGGAATGCGGGGGAGACCCAGTACTTC.

The chain combines TRBV28 with TRBJ2-3, with TRBD2 matching over 8 bases. This CDR3 has 16 residues. Trimming took 5 bases from V and 0 from J; bases not matched to a gene: 7. Germline CDR1 MDHEN, CDR2 SYDVKM. The CDR3 loop is CASSLLGGASTDTQYF. The CDR3 DNA sequence: TGTGCCAGCAGTCTCCTCGGGGGGGCAAGCACAGATACGCAGTATTTT.

This clone was recorded only once. The chain recombines TRBV30 with TRBJ2-2; unclear D gene. With 0 bases removed from V and 2 bases from J, the gap between germline ends came to 7 bases. The CDR3 spans 14 residues. CDR1 GTSNPN and CDR2 SVGIG come from the germline V gene (reference sequence). CDR3 region: CAWSVQINTGELFF. DNA of the CDR3: TGTGCCTGGAGTGTACAGATAAACACCGGGGAGCTGTTTTTT.

V usage is TRBV10-2 and J usage is TRBJ1-5, with a weak D call TRBD1 (6 bases). V shed 3 bases and J shed 2 bases, with 8 bases lying between them. The CDR3 is made up of 14 amino acids. Germline V gene lookup returns CDR1 WSHSY and CDR2 SAAADI. CDR3 residues: CASSDRGGNQPQHF. CDR3 nucleotide sequence: TGCGCCAGCAGTGACAGGGGTGGCAATCAGCCCCAGCATTTT.

The J gene is TRBJ2-3, the V gene TRBV5-1; 8 nucleotides agree with TRBD2. V lost 0 bases and J lost 2; bases outside the gene matches: 5. In germline, CDR1 is SGHRS, CDR2 YFSETQ. The CDR3 runs to 16 residues. CDR3 sequence (DNA): TGCGCCAGCAGCTTGGTTTCGGGAGGGTACACAGATACGCAGTATTTT. Its translation is CASSLVSGGYTDTQYF.

The CDR3 loop reads CASSLSPGFGTQGELFF. The CDR3 coding sequence is TGTGCCAGCAGCCTCTCACCGGGGTTCGGAACCCAGGGGGAGCTGTTTTTT. The chain has TRBV3-1 (or the pseudogene TRBV3-2) and TRBJ2-2, with D possibly matching TRBD2 (5 bases). Germline V gene sequence: CDR1 LGHDT, CDR2 YNNKEL (reference sequence). V was trimmed by 4 bases and J by 8 bases, leaving 23 bases between them. CDR3 size: 17 residues.

This chain connects TRBV29-1 to TRBJ2-7; D is possibly TRBD1 (6 bases). Trimming removed 8 bases at V and 4 bases at J, with 12 bases between. This CDR3 is built from 11 residues. Germline-derived CDR1 and CDR2 are SQVTM and ANQGSEA. DNA for the CDR3: TGCAGCCACGGGACACTGTACGAGCAGTACTTC. Translated, it gives CSHGTLYEQYF.